The 9 T cell receptor beta chains below all came from one sample that was sequenced in a study of early T cells in non-severe SARS-CoV-2 infection. MiXCR, run by TCRdb on the 5' RACE reads, gives a single entry per CDR3 protein. The sample carries tens of thousands of distinct CDR3 sequences, approximately 6% recorded once. The specimen sequenced was whole blood. The receptor source for this set is an adult who was a healthcare worker with PCR-confirmed SARS-CoV-2 infection or an uninfected control (not recorded which).

This rearrangement joins TRBV2 to TRBJ1-5; the D gene is possibly TRBD1 (6 bases). The CDR3 spans 14 residues. The V gene's germline CDR1 is SNHLY and CDR2 FYNNEI. Trimming pared 6 bases from V and 1 base from J, leaving 10 bases between. CDR3 region: CASRTGLSNQPQHF. CDR3 sequence (DNA): TGTGCCAGCAGGACAGGTTTAAGCAATCAGCCCCAGCATTTT.

CDR3: CASSYSPAESTYEQYF. In nucleotides, the CDR3 is TGTGCCAGCAGTTACTCCCCGGCGGAGTCCACCTACGAGCAGTACTTC. The V gene is TRBV6-2 or TRBV6-3, the J gene TRBJ2-7; D call uncertain. V was pared by 0 bases and J by 2 bases, with 14 bases between. Germline CDR1 is MNHEY and CDR2 is SVGEGT. The length of the CDR3 is 16 residues.

The sample holds many counts of this clonotype. This chain connects TRBV6-5 to TRBJ2-3, with 7 bases matching TRBD2. After removal of 0 bases from V and 5 bases from J, the junction contained 8 bases not matched to a gene. Germline V gene sequence: CDR1 MNHEY, CDR2 SVGAGI. This CDR3 is 16 amino acids long. The CDR3 is CASSYSSGAGGDTQYF. As DNA, the CDR3 is TGTGCCAGCAGTTACTCAAGCGGGGCCGGGGGAGATACGCAGTATTTT.

Many counts were recorded for this clonotype. The chain joins TRBV12-3 or TRBV12-4 to TRBJ2-5, with 7 bases lining up with TRBD2. V was clipped by 0 bases and J by 5 bases; unmatched bases: 6. The CDR3 extends over 15 amino acids. CDR3 bases: TGTGCCAGCAGTTTAGCGGGGGGGAGATTGGAGACCCAGTACTTC. It is translated as CASSLAGGRLETQYF.

The table lists this clonotype with many counts. The chain carries TRBV13 and TRBJ2-3, with D possibly being TRBD1 or TRBD2 (6 bases each). Trimming pared 3 bases from V and 3 bases from J, leaving 13 bases between. The germline gives CDR1 PRHDT, CDR2 FYEKMQ (reference sequence). This CDR3 is 15 amino acids long. In DNA, the CDR3 is TGTGCCAGCAGCTTTACGGGGGCCCGGACAGATACGCAGTATTTT. It codes for CASSFTGARTDTQYF. The complete variable domain, with remaining parts taken from reference TRBV13 and TRBJ2-3, reads AAGVIQSPRHLIKEKRETATLKCYPIPRHDTVYWYQQGPGQDPQFLISFYEKMQSDKGSIPDRFSAQQFSDYHSELNMSSLELGDSALYFCASSFTGARTDTQYFGPGTRLTVL.

The rearrangement uses TRBV7-2 and TRBJ2-5; no firm D call. The CDR3 runs 13 residues. Germline CDR1 is SGHTA and CDR2 is FQGNSA. Trimming removed 2 bases at V and 1 base at J, with 5 bases between. CDR3 bases: TGTGCCAGCAGCTTAAACCGCCAAGAGACCCAGTACTTC. Protein sequence: CASSLNRQETQYF.

In its sample, this clonotype ranks as medium-sized. V and J are TRBV20-1 and TRBJ2-7; D is possibly TRBD1 (6 bases). Looked up from germline, CDR1 is DFQATT and CDR2 is SNEGSKA (reference sequence). V dropped 5 bases and J dropped 5 bases, with 13 bases sitting between them. This CDR3 region has 12 residues. The DNA for the CDR3 is TGCAGTGCTGCCGGGACACCAGACGAGCAGTACTTC. It encodes CSAAGTPDEQYF.

This clonotype was recorded many times. The rearrangement joins TRBV20-1 to TRBJ2-7; 10 positions agree with TRBD1. J gave up 4 bases and V 5 bases, and 5 bases lay outside the gene matches. Germline CDR1 DFQATT, CDR2 SNEGSKA (reference sequence). The length of the CDR3 is 13 residues. The CDR3 sequence is CSAGQGQGYEQYF. CDR3 DNA sequence: TGCAGTGCTGGACAGGGACAGGGGTACGAGCAGTACTTC.

This clonotype was seen a few times. The chain has TRBV6-5 and TRBJ1-4; possibly TRBD1 for D (6 bases). In germline, CDR1 is MNHEY, CDR2 SVGAGI. This CDR3 spans 14 amino acids. V lost 5 bases to trimming and J lost 3 bases, with 10 bases between them. Here the CDR3 DNA reads TGTGCCAGCAGTCGCACAGGGTCTAATGAAAAACTGTTTTTT. This codes for CASSRTGSNEKLFF.